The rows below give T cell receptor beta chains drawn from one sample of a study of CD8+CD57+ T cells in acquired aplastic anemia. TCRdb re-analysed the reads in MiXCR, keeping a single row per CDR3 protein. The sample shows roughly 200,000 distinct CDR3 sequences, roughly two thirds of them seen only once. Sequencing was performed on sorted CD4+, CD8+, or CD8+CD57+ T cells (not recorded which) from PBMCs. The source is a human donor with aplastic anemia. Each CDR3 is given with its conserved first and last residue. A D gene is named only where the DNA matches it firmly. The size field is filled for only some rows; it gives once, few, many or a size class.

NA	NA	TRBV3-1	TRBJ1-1	CASSKEGRTEAFF	TGTGCCAGCAGCAAAGAGGGAAGGACTGAAGCTTTCTTT
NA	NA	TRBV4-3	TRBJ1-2	CASSQEHSMLSGYTF	TGCGCCAGCAGCCAAGAGCACAGCATGTTAAGTGGCTACACCTTC
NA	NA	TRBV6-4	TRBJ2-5	CASSDSEGRQETQYF	TGTGCCAGCAGCGACTCCGAAGGGCGGCAAGAGACCCAGTACTTC
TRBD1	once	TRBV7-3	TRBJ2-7	CASSLTRTGNEQYF	TGTGCCAGCAGCTTAACCAGGACAGGCAACGAGCAGTACTTC
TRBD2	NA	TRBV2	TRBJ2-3	CASTLMASGGLDTQYF	TGTGCCAGCACCCTAATGGCTAGCGGTGGTTTAGATACGCAGTATTTT
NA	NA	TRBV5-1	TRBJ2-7	CASTRDGAYEQYF	TGCGCCAGCACCCGAGACGGAGCCTACGAGCAGTATTTC
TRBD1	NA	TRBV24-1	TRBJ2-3	CATSDSTGADTQYF	TGTGCCACCAGTGACAGTACAGGGGCAGATACGCAGTATTTT
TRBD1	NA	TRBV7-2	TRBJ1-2	CASSLAGQGDYGYTF	TGTGCCAGCAGCTTAGCGGGACAGGGGGACTATGGCTACACCTTC
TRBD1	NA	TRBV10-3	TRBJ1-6	CAAHDGTDVASPLHF	TGTGCCGCTCATGACGGGACAGATGTCGCGTCACCCCTCCACTTT
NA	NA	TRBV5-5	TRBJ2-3	CASSLGARGQYF	TGTGCCAGCAGCTTAGGTGCCCGTGGGCAGTATTTT
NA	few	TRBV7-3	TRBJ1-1	CASSEDRNTEAFF	TGTGCCAGCAGCGAGGACCGGAACACTGAAGCTTTCTTT
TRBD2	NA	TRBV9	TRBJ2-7	CASSVGEGRYEQYF	TGTGCCAGCAGCGTCGGGGAGGGCCGCTACGAGCAGTACTTC
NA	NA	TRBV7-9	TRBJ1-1	CASSSNGGRGETPEAFF	TGTGCCAGCAGCTCCAATGGGGGGCGAGGAGAGACCCCTGAAGCTTTCTTT
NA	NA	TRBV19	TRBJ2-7	CASSIFGDGGLEQYF	TGTGCCAGTAGTATATTTGGGGATGGAGGCCTCGAGCAGTACTTC
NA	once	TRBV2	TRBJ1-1	CASSSRVLWAEAFF	TGTGCCAGCAGTAGCAGGGTTCTATGGGCTGAAGCTTTCTTT
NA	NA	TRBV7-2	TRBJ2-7	CATNEGSYEQYF	TGTGCCACCAACGAGGGATCCTACGAGCAGTACTTC
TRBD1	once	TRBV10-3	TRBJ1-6	CASTRTGNSPLHF	TGTGCCAGCACCCGGACAGGAAATTCACCCCTCCACTTT
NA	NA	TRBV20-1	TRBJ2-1	CSARGASDQGLLNEQFF	TGCAGTGCTAGAGGGGCCAGCGACCAGGGGCTCCTCAATGAGCAGTTCTTC
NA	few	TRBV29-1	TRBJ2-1	CSVEFNYNEQFF	TGCAGCGTTGAGTTCAACTACAATGAGCAGTTCTTC
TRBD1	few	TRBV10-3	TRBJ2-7	CAISSGQGAYEQYF	TGTGCCATCAGTTCGGGACAGGGAGCCTACGAGCAGTACTTC
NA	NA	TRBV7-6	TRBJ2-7	CASSYSAGYEQYF	TGTGCCAGCAGTTACAGTGCGGGGTATGAGCAGTACTTC
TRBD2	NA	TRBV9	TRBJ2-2	CASERYGGDTGELFF	TGTGCCAGCGAACGATACGGGGGGGACACCGGGGAGCTGTTTTTT